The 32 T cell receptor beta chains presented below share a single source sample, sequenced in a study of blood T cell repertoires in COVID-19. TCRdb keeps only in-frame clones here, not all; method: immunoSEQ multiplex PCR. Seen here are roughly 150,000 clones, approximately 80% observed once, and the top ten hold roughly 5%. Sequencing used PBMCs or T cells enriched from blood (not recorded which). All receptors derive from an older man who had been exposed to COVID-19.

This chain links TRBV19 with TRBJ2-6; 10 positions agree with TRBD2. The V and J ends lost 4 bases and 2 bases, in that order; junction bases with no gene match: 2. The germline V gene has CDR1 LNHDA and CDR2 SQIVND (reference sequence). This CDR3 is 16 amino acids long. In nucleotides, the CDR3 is TGTGCCAGTAGTACAAGCGGGAGGGCTGGGGCCAACGTCCTGACTTTC. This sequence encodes CASSTSGRAGANVLTF.

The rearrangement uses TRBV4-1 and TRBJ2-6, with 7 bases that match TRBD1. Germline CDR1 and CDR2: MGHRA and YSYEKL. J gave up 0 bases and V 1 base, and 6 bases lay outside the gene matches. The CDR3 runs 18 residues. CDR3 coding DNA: TGCGCCAGCAGCCAAGCAGAGGGGGCCTACTCTGGGGCCAACGTCCTGACTTTC. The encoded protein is CASSQAEGAYSGANVLTF.

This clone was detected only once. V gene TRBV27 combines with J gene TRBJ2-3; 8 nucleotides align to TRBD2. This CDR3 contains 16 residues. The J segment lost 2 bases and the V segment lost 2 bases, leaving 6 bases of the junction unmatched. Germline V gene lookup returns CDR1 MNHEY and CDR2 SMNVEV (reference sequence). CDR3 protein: CASSLAGGSYTDTQYF. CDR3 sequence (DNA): TGTGCCAGCAGTTTAGCGGGAGGCTCCTACACAGATACGCAGTATTTT.

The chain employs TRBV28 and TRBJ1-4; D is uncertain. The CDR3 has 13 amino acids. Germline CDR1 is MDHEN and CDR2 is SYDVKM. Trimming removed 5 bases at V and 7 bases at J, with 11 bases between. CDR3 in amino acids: CASSPRETEKLFF. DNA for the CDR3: TGTGCCAGCAGTCCCCGGGAGACTGAAAAACTGTTTTTT.

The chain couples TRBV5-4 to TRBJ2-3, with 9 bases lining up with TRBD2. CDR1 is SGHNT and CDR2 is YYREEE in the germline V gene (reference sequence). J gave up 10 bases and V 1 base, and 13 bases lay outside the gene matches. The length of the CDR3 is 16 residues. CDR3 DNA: TGTGCCAGCAGCTTGTCTTTTAGGGCTAGCGGGAACGCGCAGTATTTT. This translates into CASSLSFRASGNAQYF.

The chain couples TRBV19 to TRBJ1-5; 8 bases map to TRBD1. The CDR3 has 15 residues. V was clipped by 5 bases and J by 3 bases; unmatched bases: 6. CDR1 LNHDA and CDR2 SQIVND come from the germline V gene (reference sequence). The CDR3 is CASSPRTGNNQPQHF. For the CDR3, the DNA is TGTGCCAGTAGTCCTAGGACAGGGAACAATCAGCCCCAGCATTTT.

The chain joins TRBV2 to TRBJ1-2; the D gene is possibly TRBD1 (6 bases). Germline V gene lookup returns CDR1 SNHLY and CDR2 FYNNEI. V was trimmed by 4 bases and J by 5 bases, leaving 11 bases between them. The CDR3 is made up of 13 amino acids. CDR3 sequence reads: CASSVGQNYGYTF. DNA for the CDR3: TGTGCCAGCAGTGTTGGACAGAATTATGGCTACACCTTC.

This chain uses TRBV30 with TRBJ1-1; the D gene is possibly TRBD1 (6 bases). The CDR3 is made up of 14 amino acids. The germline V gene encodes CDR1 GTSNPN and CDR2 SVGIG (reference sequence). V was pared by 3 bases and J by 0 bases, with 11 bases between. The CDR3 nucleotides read TGTGCCTGGAGGGTACAGGGACTGAACACTGAAGCTTTCTTT. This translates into CAWRVQGLNTEAFF.

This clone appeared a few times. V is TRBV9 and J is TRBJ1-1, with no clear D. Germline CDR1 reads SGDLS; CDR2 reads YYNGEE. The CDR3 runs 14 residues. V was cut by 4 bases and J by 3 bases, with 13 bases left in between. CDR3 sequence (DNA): TGTGCCAGCAGCCCCTCGGGGAGTGACACTGAAGCTTTCTTT. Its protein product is CASSPSGSDTEAFF.

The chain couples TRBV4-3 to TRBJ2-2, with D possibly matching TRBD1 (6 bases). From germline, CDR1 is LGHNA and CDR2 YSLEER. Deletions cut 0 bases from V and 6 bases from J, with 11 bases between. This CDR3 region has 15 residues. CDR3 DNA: TGCGCCAGCAGCCAAGAGACAGGAATGGCCGGGGAGCTGTTTTTT. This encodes CASSQETGMAGELFF.

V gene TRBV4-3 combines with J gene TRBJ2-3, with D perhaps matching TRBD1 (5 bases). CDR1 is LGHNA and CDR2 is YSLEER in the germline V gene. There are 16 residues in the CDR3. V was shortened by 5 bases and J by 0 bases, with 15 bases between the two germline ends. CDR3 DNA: TGCGCCAGCAGCTCGAGTGTAGGGGCTAGCACAGATACGCAGTATTTT. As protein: CASSSSVGASTDTQYF.

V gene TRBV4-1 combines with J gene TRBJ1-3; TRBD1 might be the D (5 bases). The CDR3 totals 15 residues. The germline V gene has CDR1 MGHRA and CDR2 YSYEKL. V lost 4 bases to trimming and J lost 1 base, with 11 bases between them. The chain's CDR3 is CASSPGHISGNTIYF. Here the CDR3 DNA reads TGCGCCAGCAGCCCCGGACATATTTCTGGAAACACCATATATTTT.

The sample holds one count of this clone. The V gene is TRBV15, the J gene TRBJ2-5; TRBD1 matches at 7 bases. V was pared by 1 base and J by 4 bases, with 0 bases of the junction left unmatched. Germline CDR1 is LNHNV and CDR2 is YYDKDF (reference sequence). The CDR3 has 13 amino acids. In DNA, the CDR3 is TGTGCCACCAGCAGAGGACAGGGAGAGACCCAGTACTTC. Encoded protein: CATSRGQGETQYF.

The CDR3 coding sequence is TGTGCCAGCAGCTTTGACACGTACGAGCAGTACTTC. Amino acids: CASSFDTYEQYF. The chain combines TRBV5-4 with TRBJ2-7, with D hard to call. Trimming stripped 2 bases from V and 4 bases from J, with 7 bases between. Germline V CDR1 and CDR2: SGHNT, YYREEE (reference sequence). CDR3 length: 12 residues.

For the CDR3, the DNA is TGTGCCAGCAGCCCCCGAGACAGGGGGAATGAAAAACTGTTTTTT. Its protein is CASSPRDRGNEKLFF. The chain has TRBV4-2 and TRBJ1-4; 9 bases map to TRBD1. CDR3 size: 15 residues. Trimming at V came to 4 bases and at J to 5 bases, leaving 5 bases not matched to a gene. The germline V gene has CDR1 LGHNA and CDR2 YNFKEQ.

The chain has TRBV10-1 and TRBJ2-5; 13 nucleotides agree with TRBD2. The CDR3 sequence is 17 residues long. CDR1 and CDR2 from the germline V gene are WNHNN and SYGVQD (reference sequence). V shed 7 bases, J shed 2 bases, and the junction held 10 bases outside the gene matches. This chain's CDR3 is CASTGSGTSGAQETQYF. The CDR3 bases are TGCGCCAGCACCGGGAGTGGGACTAGCGGGGCTCAAGAGACCCAGTACTTC.

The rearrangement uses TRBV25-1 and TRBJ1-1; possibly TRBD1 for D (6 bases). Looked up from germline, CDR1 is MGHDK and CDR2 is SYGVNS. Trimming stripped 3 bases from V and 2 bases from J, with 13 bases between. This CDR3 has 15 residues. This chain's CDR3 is CASSDRRTANTEAFF. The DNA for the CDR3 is TGTGCCAGCAGTGATCGTCGGACAGCCAACACTGAAGCTTTCTTT.

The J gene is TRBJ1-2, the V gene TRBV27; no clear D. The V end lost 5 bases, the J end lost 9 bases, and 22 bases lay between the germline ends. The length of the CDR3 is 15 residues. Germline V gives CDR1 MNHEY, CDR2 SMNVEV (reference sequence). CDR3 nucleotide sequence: TGTGCCAGCAGTCCCTATGACACCTACCGCGGGAGCTACACCTTC. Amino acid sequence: CASSPYDTYRGSYTF.

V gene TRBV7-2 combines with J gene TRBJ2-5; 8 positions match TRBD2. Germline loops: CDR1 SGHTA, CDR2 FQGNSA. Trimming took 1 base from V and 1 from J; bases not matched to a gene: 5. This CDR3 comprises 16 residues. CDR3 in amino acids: CASSLVSAGGQETQYF. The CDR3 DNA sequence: TGTGCCAGCAGCTTAGTTTCGGCGGGGGGCCAAGAGACCCAGTACTTC.

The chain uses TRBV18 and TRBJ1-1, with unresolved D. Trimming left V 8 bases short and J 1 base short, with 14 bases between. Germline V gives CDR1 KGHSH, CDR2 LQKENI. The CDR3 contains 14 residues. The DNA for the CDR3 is TGTGCCAGCACTCCTAAAACAGAGAACACTGAAGCTTTCTTT. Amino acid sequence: CASTPKTENTEAFF.

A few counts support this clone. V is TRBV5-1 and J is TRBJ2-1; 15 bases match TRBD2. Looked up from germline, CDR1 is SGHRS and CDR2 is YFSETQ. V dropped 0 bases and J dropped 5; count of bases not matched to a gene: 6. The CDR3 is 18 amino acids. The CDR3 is CASSLGGLAGGSHNEQFF. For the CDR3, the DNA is TGCGCCAGCAGCTTGGGGGGACTAGCGGGAGGATCCCACAATGAGCAGTTCTTC.

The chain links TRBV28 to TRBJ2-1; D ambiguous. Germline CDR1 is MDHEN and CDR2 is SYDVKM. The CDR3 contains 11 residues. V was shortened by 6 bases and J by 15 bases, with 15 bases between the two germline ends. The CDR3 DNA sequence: TGTGCCAGCAGCCCCGCTTCCTGGGCGTTCTTC. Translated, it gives CASSPASWAFF.

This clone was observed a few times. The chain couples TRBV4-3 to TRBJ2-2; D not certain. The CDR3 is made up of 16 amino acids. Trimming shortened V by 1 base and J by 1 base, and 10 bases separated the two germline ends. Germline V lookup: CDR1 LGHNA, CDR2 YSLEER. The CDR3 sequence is CASSQGPPKNTGELFF. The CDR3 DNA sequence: TGCGCCAGCAGCCAAGGGCCTCCGAAGAACACCGGGGAGCTGTTTTTT.

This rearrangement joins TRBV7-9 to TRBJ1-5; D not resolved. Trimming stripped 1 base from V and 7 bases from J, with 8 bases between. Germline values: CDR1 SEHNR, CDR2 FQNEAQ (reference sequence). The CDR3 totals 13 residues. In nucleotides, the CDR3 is TGTGCCAGCAGCTTAGACGGGAACCAGCCCCAGCATTTT. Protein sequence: CASSLDGNQPQHF.

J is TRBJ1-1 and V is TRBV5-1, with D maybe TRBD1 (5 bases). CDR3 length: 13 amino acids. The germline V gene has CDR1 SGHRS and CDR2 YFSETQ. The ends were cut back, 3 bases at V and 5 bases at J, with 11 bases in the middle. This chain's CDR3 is CASSSDSWTEAFF. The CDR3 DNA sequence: TGCGCCAGCAGCTCCGACAGTTGGACTGAAGCTTTCTTT.

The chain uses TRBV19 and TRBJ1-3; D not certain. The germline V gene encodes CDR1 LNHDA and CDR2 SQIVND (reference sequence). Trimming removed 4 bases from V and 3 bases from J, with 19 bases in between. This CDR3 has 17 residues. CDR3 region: CASSTLAGSLGGNTIYF. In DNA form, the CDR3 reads TGTGCCAGTAGTACCCTCGCCGGGTCCCTAGGTGGAAACACCATATATTTT. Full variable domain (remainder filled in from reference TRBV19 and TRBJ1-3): DGGITQSPKYLFRKEGQNVTLSCEQNLNHDAMYWYRQDPGQGLRLIYYSQIVNDFQKGDIAEGYSVSREKKESFPLTVTSAQKNPTAFYLCASSTLAGSLGGNTIYFGEGSWLTVV.

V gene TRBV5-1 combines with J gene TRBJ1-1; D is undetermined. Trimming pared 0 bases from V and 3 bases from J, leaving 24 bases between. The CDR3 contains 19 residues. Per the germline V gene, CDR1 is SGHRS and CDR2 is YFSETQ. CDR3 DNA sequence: TGCGCCAGCAGCTTGGGCCTTGAGGGATTGGCGGAAGGTTACACTGAAGCTTTCTTT. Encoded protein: CASSLGLEGLAEGYTEAFF.

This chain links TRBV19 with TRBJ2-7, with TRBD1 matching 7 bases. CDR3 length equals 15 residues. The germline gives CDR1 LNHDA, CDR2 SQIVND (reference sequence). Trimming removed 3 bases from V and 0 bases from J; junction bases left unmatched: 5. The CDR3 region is CASSMTDRYSYEQYF. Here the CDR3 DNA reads TGTGCCAGTAGTATGACGGACAGGTACTCCTACGAGCAGTACTTC. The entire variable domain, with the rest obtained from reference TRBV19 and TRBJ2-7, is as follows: DGGITQSPKYLFRKEGQNVTLSCEQNLNHDAMYWYRQDPGQGLRLIYYSQIVNDFQKGDIAEGYSVSREKKESFPLTVTSAQKNPTAFYLCASSMTDRYSYEQYFGPGTRLTVT.

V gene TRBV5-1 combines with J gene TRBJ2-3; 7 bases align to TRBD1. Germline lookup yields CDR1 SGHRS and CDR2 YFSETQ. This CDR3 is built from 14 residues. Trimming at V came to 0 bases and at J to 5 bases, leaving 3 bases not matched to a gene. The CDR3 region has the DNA TGCGCCAGCAGCTTGGTAGGGGGCGTAGATACGCAGTATTTT. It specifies CASSLVGGVDTQYF.

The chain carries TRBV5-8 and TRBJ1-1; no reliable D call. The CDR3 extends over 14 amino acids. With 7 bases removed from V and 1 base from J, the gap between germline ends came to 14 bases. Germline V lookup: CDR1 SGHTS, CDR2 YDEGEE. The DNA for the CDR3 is TGTGCCAGCGTCCCTAGCGGGCCGAACACTGAAGCTTTCTTT. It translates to CASVPSGPNTEAFF.

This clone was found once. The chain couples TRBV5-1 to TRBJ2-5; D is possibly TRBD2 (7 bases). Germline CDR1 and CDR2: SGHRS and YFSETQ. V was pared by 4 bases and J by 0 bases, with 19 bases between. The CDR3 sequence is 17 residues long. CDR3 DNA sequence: TGCGCCAGCAGCCGAGGGGGTGGCGGGAGAAACCAAGAGACCCAGTACTTC. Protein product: CASSRGGGGRNQETQYF.

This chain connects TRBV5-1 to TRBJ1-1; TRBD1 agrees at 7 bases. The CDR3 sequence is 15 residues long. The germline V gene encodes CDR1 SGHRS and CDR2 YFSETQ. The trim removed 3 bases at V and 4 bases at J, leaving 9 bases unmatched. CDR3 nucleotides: TGCGCCAGCAGCTCCCGACAGGGTTGGGGCACTGAAGCTTTCTTT. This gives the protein CASSSRQGWGTEAFF.